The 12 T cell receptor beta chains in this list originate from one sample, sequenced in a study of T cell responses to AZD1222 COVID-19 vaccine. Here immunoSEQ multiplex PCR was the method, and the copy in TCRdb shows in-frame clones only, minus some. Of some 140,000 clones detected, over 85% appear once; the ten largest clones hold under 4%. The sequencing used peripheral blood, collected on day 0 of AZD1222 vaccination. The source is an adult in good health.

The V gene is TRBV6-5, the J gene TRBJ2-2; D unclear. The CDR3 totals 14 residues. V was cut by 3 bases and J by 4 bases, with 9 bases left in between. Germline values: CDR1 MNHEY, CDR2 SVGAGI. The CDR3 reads CASSYSDATGELFF. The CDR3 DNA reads TGTGCCAGCAGTTATAGTGATGCCACCGGGGAGCTGTTTTTT.

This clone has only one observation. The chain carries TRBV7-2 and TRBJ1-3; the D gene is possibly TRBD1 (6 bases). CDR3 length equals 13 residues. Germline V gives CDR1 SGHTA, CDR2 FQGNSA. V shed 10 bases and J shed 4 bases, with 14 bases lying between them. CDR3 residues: CATGGAYGNTIYF. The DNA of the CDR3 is TGTGCCACCGGGGGGGCGTACGGAAACACCATATATTTT.

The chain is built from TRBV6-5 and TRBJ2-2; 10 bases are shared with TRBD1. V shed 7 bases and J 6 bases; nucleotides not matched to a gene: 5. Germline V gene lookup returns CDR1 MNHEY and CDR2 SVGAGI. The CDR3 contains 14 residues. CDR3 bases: TGTGCCAGCACCGGGACAGGGGTGGCCGGGGAGCTGTTTTTT. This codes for CASTGTGVAGELFF.

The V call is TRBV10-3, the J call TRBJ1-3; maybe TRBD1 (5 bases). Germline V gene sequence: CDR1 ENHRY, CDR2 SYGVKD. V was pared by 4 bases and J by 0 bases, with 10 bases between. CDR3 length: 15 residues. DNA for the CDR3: TGTGCCATCAGTGCGAGACAGAGCTCTGGAAACACCATATATTTT. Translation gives CAISARQSSGNTIYF.

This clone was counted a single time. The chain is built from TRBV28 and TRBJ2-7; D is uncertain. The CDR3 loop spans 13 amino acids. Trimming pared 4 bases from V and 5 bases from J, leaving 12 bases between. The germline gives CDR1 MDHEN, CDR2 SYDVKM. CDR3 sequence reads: CASSYPSPDEQYF. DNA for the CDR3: TGTGCCAGCAGTTATCCATCTCCGGACGAGCAGTACTTC.

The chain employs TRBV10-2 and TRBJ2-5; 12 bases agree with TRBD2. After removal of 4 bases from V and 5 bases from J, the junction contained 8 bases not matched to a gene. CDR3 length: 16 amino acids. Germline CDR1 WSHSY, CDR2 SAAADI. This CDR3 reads CASSGRTSGAGETQYF. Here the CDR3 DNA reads TGCGCCAGCAGTGGTAGGACTAGCGGGGCGGGGGAGACCCAGTACTTC.

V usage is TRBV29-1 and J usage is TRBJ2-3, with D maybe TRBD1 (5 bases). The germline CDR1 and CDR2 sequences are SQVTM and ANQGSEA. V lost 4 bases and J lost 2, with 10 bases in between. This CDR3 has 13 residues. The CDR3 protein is CSVGGATTDTQYF. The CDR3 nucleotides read TGCAGCGTTGGTGGGGCCACCACAGATACGCAGTATTTT.

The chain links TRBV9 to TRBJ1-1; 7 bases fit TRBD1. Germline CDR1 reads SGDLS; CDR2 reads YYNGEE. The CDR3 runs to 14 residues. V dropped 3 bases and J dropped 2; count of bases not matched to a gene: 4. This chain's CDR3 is CASSGGQTNTEAFF. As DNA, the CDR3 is TGTGCCAGCAGCGGGGGACAGACTAACACTGAAGCTTTCTTT.

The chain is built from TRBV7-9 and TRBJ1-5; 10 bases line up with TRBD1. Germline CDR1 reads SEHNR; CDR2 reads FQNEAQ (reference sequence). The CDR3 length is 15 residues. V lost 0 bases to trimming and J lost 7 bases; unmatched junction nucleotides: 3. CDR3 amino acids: CASSLATGGDQPQHF. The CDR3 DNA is TGTGCCAGCAGCTTAGCGACAGGGGGCGACCAGCCCCAGCATTTT.

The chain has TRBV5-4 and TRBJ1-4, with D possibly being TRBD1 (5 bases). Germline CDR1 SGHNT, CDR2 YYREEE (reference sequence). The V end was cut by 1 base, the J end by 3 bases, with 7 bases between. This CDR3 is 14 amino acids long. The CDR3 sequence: CASSLMGPNEKLFF. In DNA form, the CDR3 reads TGTGCCAGCAGCTTGATGGGGCCTAATGAAAAACTGTTTTTT.

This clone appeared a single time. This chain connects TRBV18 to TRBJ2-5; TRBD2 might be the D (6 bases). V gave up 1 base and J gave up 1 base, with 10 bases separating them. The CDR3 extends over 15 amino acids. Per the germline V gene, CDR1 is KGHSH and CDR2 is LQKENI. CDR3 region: CASSPLSGGQETQYF. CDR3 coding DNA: TGTGCCAGCTCACCACTTAGCGGAGGCCAAGAGACCCAGTACTTC.

The CDR3, as DNA: TGCAGCGGGGGGGACACTGAAGCTTTCTTT. Encoded protein: CSGGDTEAFF. This chain links TRBV29-1 with TRBJ1-1; D perhaps matches TRBD1 (5 bases). The V end lost 7 bases, the J end lost 3 bases, and 6 bases lay between the germline ends. The CDR3 length is 10 residues. The germline V gene has CDR1 SQVTM and CDR2 ANQGSEA.